The source of this T cell receptor (beta chain) is a study of CD8 T cells in Susac syndrome (dated by TCRdb to the late 2010s). Notes on the research overall: Whether CD8+ T cell activation and differentiation in Susac syndrome was antigen driven was tested using repertoire sequencing.

RNA was extracted using the RNeasy kit, and about 0.45 to 1 ug of the RNA was reverse transcribed with random hexamers. TCR beta CDR3 regions were amplified with the immunoSEQ multiplex PCR assay covering 54 Vbeta and 13 Jbeta segments. Bias from PCR amplification was corrected by using a synthetic template baseline for primer optimization and for computational correction. As for the authors' bioinformatics: Reads were annotated to V, D and J genes according to IMGT and were analyzed with immunoSEQ Analyzer, with only productive sequences retained. Clonality was computed as one minus Shannon entropy normalized by log2 of the number of productive unique sequences. For each patient and control, public and private clones were evaluated within the 100 most prevalent clones. Clones were defined as Susac-specific when absent from the healthy and MS cohorts, from approximately 1,100 published viral clones and from other ImmuneACCESS disease sequences. Using fastp trimming at Q25 and MiXCR clonotype assembly, TCRdb reanalyzed the public sequencing data and kept in-frame beta chains. Here each entry gathers all rows of one CDR3 protein and keeps the most common genes and DNA. The V and J calls were not made by the authors but by TCRdb's processing. This sample is represented by 100,000 to 150,000 distinct CDR3 sequences; nearly 95% of them were singletons. The top ten constitute around 0.12% of the sample.

Trimming removed 8 bases from V and 0 bases from J, leaving 8 bases between the germline ends. The CDR3 goes from the cysteine to the phenylalanine over 12 residues. Only the CDR3 part of the read is kept: 36 bases, read in frame from the first base. CDR1 and CDR2 are drawn from the germline V gene: SGHRS, YFSETQ. A word on this clonotype: Its antigen is not yet known. No per-base quality is available; no much larger clone lies one base away.

High-throughput TCR beta sequencing profiled peripheral blood CD8+ and CD4+ T cells from healthy donors, Susac syndrome patients and multiple sclerosis patients. Healthy donors were age- and sex-matched controls. Bulk CD8+ and CD4+ T cells were purified magnetically by negative isolation, whereas CD8+ TEMRA cells were enriched by FACS. Blood was collected in EDTA tubes and processed within 24 hours, with PBMCs isolated through density gradient centrifugation. PBMCs intended for TCR sequencing were cryopreserved in liquid nitrogen and were subsequently thawed in a 37 degrees C water bath. The sorted or isolated CD4+, CD8+ and CD8+ TEMRA cells had a purity of 90% or higher. Results and caveats for the whole study, not just this receptor: The study acknowledged that relatively few individuals were included in the TCR sequencing and HLA analysis.

The rearranged chain carries TRBV5-1 and TRBJ2-5; a tentative D call is TRBD1 (6 bases match). The clonotype was recovered from a human donor in good health. Sequencing was performed on CD4+ T cells from PBMCs. The CDR3 region: CASRTDQETQYF. The nucleotide sequence is TGCGCCAGTAGGACAGACCAAGAGACCCAGTACTTC.